This passage covers 17 T cell receptor beta chains from one sample sequenced in a study of beta chain features in type 1 diabetes. Investigators reverse transcribed all isolated RNA, so they sequenced expressed TCRB transcripts. Repertoires were generated with immunoSEQ multiplex PCR, while TCRdb's copy carries only in-frame clones and drops some. The sample has hundreds of thousands of clones; around 15% are singletons. What was sequenced was naive CD4+ T cells from blood. The receptors were gathered from a young man in good health.

The chain couples TRBV7-2 to TRBJ1-5; 7 bases are a match to TRBD1. From germline, CDR1 is SGHTA and CDR2 FQGNSA. This CDR3 comprises 15 residues. The junction had 4 bases not matched to a gene; V was cut back by 5 bases and J by 0 bases. CDR3 residues: CASSLTGDSNQPQHF. CDR3 in DNA: TGTGCCAGCAGCCTCACAGGGGATAGCAATCAGCCCCAGCATTTT. Supplemented by reference TRBV7-2 and TRBJ1-5, the full variable domain reads GAGVSQSPSNKVTEKGKDVELRCDPISGHTALYWYRQSLGQGLEFLIYFQGNSAPDKSGLPSDRFSAERTGGSVSTLTIQRTQQEDSAVYLCASSLTGDSNQPQHFGDGTRLSIL.

This sequence joins TRBV21-1 and TRBJ1-2; the table's D call TRBD1 went unverified against the DNA. TRBV21-1 is deemed a pseudogene. The CDR3 is 13 residues long. CDR3 sequence reads: CASSKGARKGYTF. As DNA, the CDR3 is TGTGCCAGCAGCAAAGGGGCGCGTAAGGGCTACACCTTC.

This clone has just a few counts. This sequence joins TRBV23-1 and TRBJ2-1; 11 bases map to TRBD1. TRBV23-1 falls under the ORF class, with uncertain function. Trimming removed 0 bases from V and 7 bases from J; junction bases left unmatched: 11. The CDR3 is 18 amino acids. In DNA, the CDR3 is TGCGCCAGCAGTCAATCGCCCCTGGGACAGGGGGGGAGGAATGAGCAGTTCTTC. It is translated as CASSQSPLGQGGRNEQFF.

Only a few counts were recorded for this clone. The gene calls are TRBV29-1 and TRBJ1-2, with 9 bases matching TRBD1. CDR1 and CDR2 from the germline V gene are SQVTM and ANQGSEA. This CDR3 is built from 15 residues. Losses at the gene ends were 3 bases for V and 4 bases for J; bases not matched to a gene: 9. CDR3 sequence (DNA): TGCAGCGTTGAGCCCACAGGGGGCCGGGGCTATGGCTACACCTTC. As protein: CSVEPTGGRGYGYTF. Full variable domain (missing parts from reference TRBV29-1 and TRBJ1-2): SAVISQKPSRDICQRGTSLTIQCQVDSQVTMMFWYRQQPGQSLTLIATANQGSEATYESGFVIDKFPISRPNLTFSTLTVSNMSPEDSSIYLCSVEPTGGRGYGYTFGSGTRLTVV.

This clone was picked up a small number of times. The rearrangement links TRBV29-1 to TRBJ2-6; the match to TRBD1 covers 9 bases. From germline, CDR1 is SQVTM and CDR2 ANQGSEA. With 5 bases clipped from V and 2 bases from J, the junction kept 10 bases outside the gene matches. The CDR3 spans 17 residues. CDR3 sequence reads: CSVRLGTGGAGANVLTF. The CDR3 coding sequence is TGCAGCGTTCGTCTTGGAACAGGGGGCGCTGGGGCCAACGTCCTGACTTTC.

The V gene is TRBV2, the J gene TRBJ2-2; D possibly corresponds to TRBD1 (6 bases). The CDR3 is 16 amino acids. Trimming cost V 5 bases and J 0 bases, with 13 bases left between them. From germline, CDR1 is SNHLY and CDR2 FYNNEI. CDR3 residues: CASSLTRTANTGELFF. In nucleotides, the CDR3 is TGTGCCAGCAGTCTGACCAGGACAGCGAACACCGGGGAGCTGTTTTTT.

The sample holds a few counts of this clone. The V call is TRBV14, the J call TRBJ1-1, with D possibly matching TRBD1 (5 bases). Germline CDR1 reads SGHDN; CDR2 reads FVKESK. The V end was cut by 4 bases, the J end by 4 bases, with 13 bases between. The CDR3 runs to 14 residues. CDR3 amino acids: CASSLVTGLTEAFF. As DNA, the CDR3 is TGTGCCAGCAGCCTCGTTACGGGGCTCACTGAAGCTTTCTTT. Supplemented by reference TRBV14 and TRBJ1-1, the full variable domain reads EAGVTQFPSHSVIEKGQTVTLRCDPISGHDNLYWYRRVMGKEIKFLLHFVKESKQDESGMPNNRFLAERTGGTYSTLKVQPAELEDSGVYFCASSLVTGLTEAFFGQGTRLTVV.

This chain links TRBV4-3 with TRBJ1-3; unclear D gene. The V end was cut by 5 bases, the J end by 1 base, with 18 bases between. Per the germline V gene, CDR1 is LGHNA and CDR2 is YSLEER. The length of the CDR3 is 17 residues. DNA for the CDR3: TGCGCCAGCAGCGCCAACCCTGGAGTTTTTTCTGGAAACACCATATATTTT. This sequence encodes CASSANPGVFSGNTIYF.

This chain uses TRBV29-1 with TRBJ2-5; TRBD2 might be the D (7 bases). CDR3 length: 13 residues. In germline, CDR1 is SQVTM, CDR2 ANQGSEA. Trimming removed 5 bases from V and 4 bases from J, with 14 bases in between. The CDR3 region has the DNA TGCAGCGTTCACGCGAGGGGGGGAGAGACCCAGTACTTC. As protein: CSVHARGGETQYF.

The chain employs TRBV4-2 and TRBJ1-4, with 8 positions matching TRBD1. Germline loops: CDR1 LGHNA, CDR2 YNFKEQ. The CDR3 consists of 16 residues. Germline trimming cut 0 bases from V and 8 bases from J; bases unmatched to any gene: 8. CDR3 coding DNA: TGTGCCAGCAGCCAAGATGGGGACAGGCGAGGAGAAAAACTGTTTTTT. It encodes CASSQDGDRRGEKLFF.

The sample holds a few counts of this clone. This chain links TRBV28 with TRBJ1-1, with TRBD1 identical over 11 bases. The CDR3 is 13 residues long. The J segment lost 9 bases and the V segment lost 6 bases, leaving 6 bases of the junction unmatched. Germline values: CDR1 MDHEN, CDR2 SYDVKM. The CDR3 DNA is TGTGCCAGCAGACCGGACAGGGGGCATAAAGCTTTCTTT. Translated: CASRPDRGHKAFF.

In its sample, this clone was seen a few times. The sample has other DNA sequences that encode this CDR3 too. V and J are TRBV7-9 and TRBJ2-7; D is perhaps TRBD2 (5 bases). The CDR3 covers 14 residues. V lost 4 bases to trimming and J lost 0 bases, with 10 bases between them. From germline, CDR1 is SEHNR and CDR2 FQNEAQ (reference sequence). As DNA, the CDR3 is TGTGCCAGCAGCTCTTCGGGGAGCTCCTACGAGCAGTACTTC. Encoded protein: CASSSSGSSYEQYF.

The rearrangement uses TRBV7-2 and TRBJ1-5; unclear D gene. CDR1 SGHTA and CDR2 FQGNSA come from the germline V gene. The CDR3 has 15 residues. Deletions cut 2 bases from V and 2 bases from J, with 10 bases between. The CDR3 is CASSLFHGGNQPQHF. DNA of the CDR3: TGTGCCAGCAGCTTATTCCACGGGGGCAATCAGCCCCAGCATTTT. Full variable domain (remainder filled in from reference TRBV7-2 and TRBJ1-5): GAGVSQSPSNKVTEKGKDVELRCDPISGHTALYWYRQSLGQGLEFLIYFQGNSAPDKSGLPSDRFSAERTGGSVSTLTIQRTQQEDSAVYLCASSLFHGGNQPQHFGDGTRLSIL.

The chain couples TRBV7-2 to TRBJ2-1; 13 bases align to TRBD2. This CDR3 region has 16 residues. Germline V gene data show CDR1 as SGHTA and CDR2 as FQGNSA. V lost 5 bases, J lost 6 bases, and 7 bases stayed unmatched. CDR3 sequence (DNA): TGTGCCAGCAGCCCCCCGGGACTAGCGGGGCGCAATGAGCAGTTCTTC. Its translation is CASSPPGLAGRNEQFF.

This clone was recorded a few times. The chain joins TRBV28 to TRBJ1-2; D not resolved. This CDR3 has 12 residues. Trimming stripped 1 base from V and 9 bases from J, with 9 bases between. Germline CDR1 reads MDHEN; CDR2 reads SYDVKM. The DNA for the CDR3 is TGTGCCAGCAGTTTATTAGATGGTAGCTACACCTTC. It encodes CASSLLDGSYTF.

This clone was picked up a small number of times. The chain uses TRBV18 and TRBJ2-1; 8 nucleotides agree with TRBD2. V dropped 2 bases and J dropped 6; count of bases not matched to a gene: 3. Germline values: CDR1 KGHSH, CDR2 LQKENI. The CDR3 contains 14 residues. The CDR3 region is CASSPGLASNEQFF. The CDR3 DNA reads TGTGCCAGCTCACCAGGACTAGCTTCCAATGAGCAGTTCTTC.

This chain links TRBV10-3 with TRBJ2-7; 10 bases map to TRBD1. The CDR3 spans 12 residues. CDR1 is ENHRY and CDR2 is SYGVKD in the germline V gene. The V gene end was trimmed by 11 bases and the J gene end by 2 bases; junction bases not matched to a gene: 3. The CDR3 spells CASGQGAYEQYF. The CDR3 DNA is TGTGCCTCCGGACAGGGGGCCTACGAGCAGTACTTC.